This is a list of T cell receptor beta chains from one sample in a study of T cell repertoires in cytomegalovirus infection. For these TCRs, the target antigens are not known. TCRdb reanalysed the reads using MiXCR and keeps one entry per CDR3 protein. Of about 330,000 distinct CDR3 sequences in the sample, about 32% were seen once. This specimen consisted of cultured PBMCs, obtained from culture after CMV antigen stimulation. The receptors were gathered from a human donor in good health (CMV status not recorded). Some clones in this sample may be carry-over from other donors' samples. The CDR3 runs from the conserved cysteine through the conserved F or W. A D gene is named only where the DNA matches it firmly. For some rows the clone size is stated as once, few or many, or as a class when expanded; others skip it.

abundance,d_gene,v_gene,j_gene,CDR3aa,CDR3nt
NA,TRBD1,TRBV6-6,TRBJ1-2,CASSQRDRVGGYTF,TGTGCCAGCAGCCAACGGGACAGGGTCGGTGGCTACACCTTC
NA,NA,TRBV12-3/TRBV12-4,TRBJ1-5,CASSFTDEGNQPQHF,TGTGCCAGCAGTTTTACCGACGAGGGCAATCAGCCCCAGCATTTT
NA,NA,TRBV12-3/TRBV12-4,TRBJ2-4,CASSLMGLGNIQYF,TGTGCCAGCAGTTTAATGGGTTTAGGGAACATTCAGTACTTC
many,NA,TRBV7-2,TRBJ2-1,CASSATPGVRQFF,TGTGCCAGCAGCGCCACTCCGGGGGTCAGGCAGTTCTTC
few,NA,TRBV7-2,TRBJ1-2,CASSLFGRGVGYTF,TGTGCCAGCAGCCTCTTCGGGAGGGGGGTTGGCTACACCTTC
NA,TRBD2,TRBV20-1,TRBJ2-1,CSGTSGVNEQFF,TGCAGCGGGACTAGCGGGGTAAATGAGCAGTTCTTC
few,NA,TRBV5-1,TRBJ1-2,CASSLAEGVFGYTF,TGCGCCAGCAGCTTGGCCGAGGGGGTCTTTGGCTACACCTTC
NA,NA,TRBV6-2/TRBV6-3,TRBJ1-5,CAALEPGGGQPQHF,TGTGCCGCCCTAGAGCCCGGGGGCGGCCAGCCCCAGCATTTT
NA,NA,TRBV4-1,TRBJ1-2,CASSQAPQGPRGYGYTF,TGCGCCAGCAGCCAAGCTCCACAGGGACCGAGGGGCTATGGCTACACCTTC
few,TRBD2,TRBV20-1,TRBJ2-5,CSSGLSGRGETQYF,TGCAGCAGCGGACTTAGCGGGAGAGGCGAGACCCAGTACTTC
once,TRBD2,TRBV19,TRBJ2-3,CASSLRLAPGVEDTQYF,TGTGCCAGTAGTCTAAGACTAGCGCCCGGAGTGGAAGATACGCAGTATTTT
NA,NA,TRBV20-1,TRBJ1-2,CSAPGGSYGYTF,TGCAGTGCCCCCGGGGGATCCTATGGCTACACCTTC
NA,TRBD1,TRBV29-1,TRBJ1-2,CSVVPGQGGDYGYTF,TGCAGCGTCGTCCCGGGACAGGGTGGGGACTATGGCTACACCTTC
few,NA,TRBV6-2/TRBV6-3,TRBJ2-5,CASSLQGFQETQYF,TGTGCCAGCAGTTTACAGGGATTCCAAGAGACCCAGTACTTC
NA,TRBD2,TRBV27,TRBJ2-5,CASRLAGDWETQYF,TGTGCCAGCAGACTAGCGGGAGATTGGGAGACCCAGTACTTC
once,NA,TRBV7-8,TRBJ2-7,CASSSRTMVYEQYF,TGTGCCAGCAGCAGCCGGACTATGGTCTACGAGCAGTACTTC
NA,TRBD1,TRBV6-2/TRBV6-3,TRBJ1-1,CASSYLQTGAYTEAFF,TGTGCCAGCAGTTACCTCCAGACAGGGGCTTATACTGAAGCTTTCTTT
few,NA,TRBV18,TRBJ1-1,CASSPGSNTEAFF,TGTGCCAGCTCCCCGGGATCCAACACTGAAGCTTTCTTT
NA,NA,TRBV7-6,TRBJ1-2,CTSSLGRRAPSGYTF,TGTACCAGCAGCTTAGGGCGGAGGGCCCCCAGCGGCTACACCTTC
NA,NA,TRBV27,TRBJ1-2,CASSPQTALYGYTF,TGTGCCAGCAGTCCCCAGACAGCTTTATATGGCTACACCTTC
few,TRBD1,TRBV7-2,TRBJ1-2,CASSEGTGIPNYGYTF,TGTGCCAGCAGCGAGGGGACAGGGATACCTAACTATGGCTACACCTTC
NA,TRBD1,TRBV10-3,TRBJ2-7,CAIRPGQGSNEQYF,TGTGCCATCAGACCCGGACAGGGGAGCAACGAGCAGTACTTC
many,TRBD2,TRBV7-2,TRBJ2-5,CASSQSVWASGRGLEETQYF,TGTGCCAGCAGCCAGTCTGTTTGGGCTAGCGGGAGGGGTTTAGAAGAGACCCAGTACTTC
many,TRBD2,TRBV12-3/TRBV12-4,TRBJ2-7,CASSTSGRVYEQYF,TGTGCCAGCAGTACTAGCGGGAGAGTCTACGAGCAGTACTTC
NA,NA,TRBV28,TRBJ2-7,CASSPVSGAVGEQYF,TGTGCCAGCAGTCCAGTTAGCGGCGCCGTGGGCGAGCAGTACTTC
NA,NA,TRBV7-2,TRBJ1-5,CASSLGGGEGQPQHF,TGTGCCAGCAGCTTAGGTGGGGGCGAGGGTCAGCCCCAGCATTTT
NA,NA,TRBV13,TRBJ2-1,CASSRLANYNEQFF,TGTGCCAGCAGCCGTCTAGCGAACTACAATGAGCAGTTCTTC
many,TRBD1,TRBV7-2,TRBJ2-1,CASSTRTGIYNEQFF,TGTGCCAGCAGCACAAGGACAGGGATCTACAATGAGCAGTTCTTC
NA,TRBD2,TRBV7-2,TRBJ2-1,CASSPGLAGTFRTSYNEQFF,TGTGCCAGCAGCCCGGGACTAGCGGGAACCTTTAGGACCTCGTACAATGAGCAGTTCTTC
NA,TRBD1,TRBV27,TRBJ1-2,CASTGTGIPYGYTF,TGTGCCAGCACCGGGACAGGGATACCCTATGGCTACACCTTC
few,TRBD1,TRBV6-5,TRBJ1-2,CASSQTGGEGYTF,TGTGCCAGCAGCCAGACAGGGGGCGAGGGCTACACCTTC
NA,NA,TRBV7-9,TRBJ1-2,CASSLGQAPRYGYTF,TGTGCCAGCAGCTTAGGACAGGCTCCGAGGTATGGCTACACCTTC
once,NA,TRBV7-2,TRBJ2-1,CASSVNGLKQFF,TGTGCCAGCAGCGTGAACGGTTTGAAGCAGTTCTTC
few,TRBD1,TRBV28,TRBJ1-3,CASKPQGASGNTIYF,TGTGCCAGCAAACCTCAGGGGGCCTCTGGAAACACCATATATTTT
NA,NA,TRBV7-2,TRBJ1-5,CASSPTGTGQPQHF,TGTGCCAGCAGCCCTACAGGGACCGGTCAGCCCCAGCATTTT
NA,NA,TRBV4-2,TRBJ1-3,CASSQDLGVPSSGNTIYF,TGTGCCAGCAGCCAAGACCTCGGAGTACCAAGCTCTGGAAACACCATATATTTT
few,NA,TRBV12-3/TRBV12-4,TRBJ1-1,CASNPTWNTEAFF,TGTGCCAGCAATCCGACCTGGAACACTGAAGCTTTCTTT
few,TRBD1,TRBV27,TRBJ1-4,CASSTNRGLYEKLFF,TGTGCCAGCAGTACGAACAGGGGGCTTTATGAAAAACTGTTTTTT
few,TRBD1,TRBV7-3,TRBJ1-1,CASSLTGGQGSEAFF,TGTGCCAGCAGCTTAACGGGGGGACAGGGATCTGAAGCTTTCTTT
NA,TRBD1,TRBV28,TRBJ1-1,CASSLDRVVEAFF,TGTGCCAGCAGTTTAGACAGGGTAGTGGAAGCTTTCTTT
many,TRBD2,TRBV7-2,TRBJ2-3,CASSVYRTSGTSADTQYF,TGTGCCAGCAGTGTGTATAGGACTAGCGGGACCTCGGCAGATACGCAGTATTTT
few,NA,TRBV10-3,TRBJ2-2,CAAAGPNTGELFF,TGTGCCGCAGCCGGACCTAACACCGGGGAGCTGTTTTTT
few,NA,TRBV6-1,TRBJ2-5,CATRLGETQYF,TGTGCCACCCGGTTGGGGGAGACCCAGTACTTC
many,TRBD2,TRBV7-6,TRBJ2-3,CASSLSRGADTQYF,TGTGCCAGCAGCCTTAGCCGGGGGGCAGATACGCAGTATTTT
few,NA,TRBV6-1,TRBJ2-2,CASSLATGPANTGELFF,TGTGCCAGCAGCCTAGCTACCGGTCCTGCGAACACCGGGGAGCTGTTTTTT
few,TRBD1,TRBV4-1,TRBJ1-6,CASSQRTGDESSYNSPLHF,TGCGCCAGCAGCCAGAGGACAGGAGACGAGAGCTCCTATAATTCACCCCTCCACTTT
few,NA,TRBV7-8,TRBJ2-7,CASSPLRISYEQYF,TGTGCCAGCAGCCCCCTACGGATTTCCTACGAGCAGTACTTC
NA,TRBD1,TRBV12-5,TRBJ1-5,CASGPLDRGDQPQHF,TGTGCTAGTGGTCCGCTGGACAGGGGGGACCAGCCCCAGCATTTT
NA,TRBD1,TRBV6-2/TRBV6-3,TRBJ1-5,CASSYGGQGAGGEPQHF,TGTGCCAGCAGTTACGGGGGACAGGGTGCCGGCGGAGAGCCCCAGCATTTT
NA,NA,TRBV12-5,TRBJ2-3,CASGAGTLEDTQYF,TGTGCTAGTGGTGCCGGGACACTTGAAGATACGCAGTATTTT
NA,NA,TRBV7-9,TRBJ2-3,CASSLKGNLDTQYF,TGTGCCAGCAGCCTAAAGGGGAATTTAGATACGCAGTATTTT
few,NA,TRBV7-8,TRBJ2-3,CASSLDSRSRSDTQYF,TGTGCCAGCAGCTTAGATTCCAGGAGCCGGTCAGATACGCAGTATTTT